One and the same sample provided the 26 T cell receptor beta chains below, sequenced in a study of T cell clonotyping in hematopoietic cell transplantation (dated by TCRdb to the early 2020s). Library creation used the immunoSEQ multiplex PCR assay. What TCRdb holds here is the immuneACCESS table cut down to in-frame rearrangements. Part of the clones is not present; checked against another copy, under half of the missing clones reflect an unresolved V gene, and the others are unexplained. The sample has about 9,300 clones on record, about nine tenths of them singletons. The top ten constitute approximately 35% of the sample. The label giving this sample's time point can be read as: 180 days after allo-HCT. Sequenced material: PBMCs, taken 180 days after allogeneic stem cell transplant. These receptor sequences come from a human patient who had an allogeneic stem cell transplant, so the T cells may come from the graft donor. The donor label of this sample is uncertain. Some clones in this sample may be carry-over from other donors' samples.

V gene TRBV7-9 combines with J gene TRBJ2-7; D is perhaps TRBD1 (5 bases). This CDR3 contains 16 residues. V lost 1 base and J 2 bases, leaving 15 bases between the germline ends. CDR1 and CDR2 (germline): SEHNR, FQNEAQ (reference sequence). The CDR3: CASSLVQQVAAYEQYF. As DNA, the CDR3 is TGTGCCAGCAGCTTAGTCCAACAGGTCGCCGCCTACGAGCAGTACTTC.

This chain links TRBV7-6 with TRBJ1-1, with TRBD1 identical over 7 bases. The CDR3 has 14 residues. Germline trimming cut 0 bases from V and 5 bases from J; bases unmatched to any gene: 3. Germline loops: CDR1 SGHVS, CDR2 FNYEAQ. CDR3 residues: CASSLAAGGTEAFF. The DNA of the CDR3 is TGTGCCAGCAGCTTAGCCGCAGGGGGGACTGAAGCTTTCTTT.

The V gene is TRBV6-5, the J gene TRBJ2-1, with D unclear. Trimming cost V 8 bases and J 6 bases, with 5 bases left between them. Germline assignment: CDR1 MNHEY and CDR2 SVGAGI. This CDR3 is 10 amino acids long. The CDR3 DNA sequence: TGTGCCAGCGGGCCCAATGAGCAGTTCTTC. The encoded protein is CASGPNEQFF.

This sequence joins TRBV6-5 and TRBJ1-3; D might be TRBD1 (5 bases). Germline V gene sequence: CDR1 MNHEY, CDR2 SVGAGI. The CDR3 covers 15 residues. V was cut by 3 bases and J by 2 bases, with 11 bases left in between. The CDR3 DNA is TGTGCCAGCAGTTATGACAGTGGGGCTGGAAACACCATATATTTT. This encodes CASSYDSGAGNTIYF.

The DNA of the CDR3 is TGTGCCAGCAGTTTATGGTCGGTGCAAGGGTATAATTCACCCCTCCACTTT. Protein product: CASSLWSVQGYNSPLHF. The chain combines TRBV27 with TRBJ1-6; D is undetermined. The CDR3 loop spans 17 amino acids. Germline assignment: CDR1 MNHEY and CDR2 SMNVEV (reference sequence). The V end lost 1 base, the J end lost 4 bases, and 14 bases lay between the germline ends.

By sample fraction, this clone is large. The V gene is TRBV4-3, the J gene TRBJ1-5; TRBD1 matches at 8 bases. Unmatched junction bases numbered 4, after V lost 3 bases and J lost 3 bases. In germline, CDR1 is LGHNA, CDR2 YSLEER. This CDR3 has 15 amino acids. In nucleotides, the CDR3 is TGCGCCAGCAGCCATCGGACAGGGTTCAATCAGCCCCAGCATTTT. This encodes CASSHRTGFNQPQHF.

This rearrangement joins TRBV5-1 to TRBJ2-3; maybe TRBD2 (6 bases). Trimming shortened V by 3 bases and J by 9 bases, and 17 bases separated the two germline ends. CDR1 SGHRS and CDR2 YFSETQ come from the germline V gene. The CDR3 runs to 14 residues. CDR3 sequence reads: CASSSYPSVGTQYF. In DNA form, the CDR3 reads TGCGCCAGCAGCTCCTATCCTAGCGTAGGCACGCAGTATTTT.

The rearrangement links TRBV28 to TRBJ1-5, with 7 positions matching TRBD1. Looked up from germline, CDR1 is MDHEN and CDR2 is SYDVKM. The CDR3 covers 15 residues. The J segment lost 3 bases and the V segment lost 2 bases, leaving 4 bases of the junction unmatched. The CDR3 DNA is TGTGCCAGCAGTTTACTCGGACAGGACAATCAGCCCCAGCATTTT. Translating it yields CASSLLGQDNQPQHF.

This rearrangement joins TRBV30 to TRBJ2-5, with a possible D match to TRBD2 (6 bases). The assigned J gene may be wrong: the sequence end matches TRBJ2-7 better. Germline lookup yields CDR1 GTSNPN and CDR2 SVGIG (reference sequence). The CDR3 consists of 15 residues. CDR3 in DNA: TGTGCCTGGAGTGGCTGGGGGGACGGACCCTACGAGCAGTACTTC. Protein: CAWSGWGDGPYEQYF.

This chain connects TRBV4-3 to TRBJ2-7; 7 bases are a match to TRBD1. V lost 0 bases and J lost 7; bases outside the gene matches: 9. Germline V gene sequence: CDR1 LGHNA, CDR2 YSLEER. CDR3 length equals 15 residues. The CDR3 region has the DNA TGCGCCAGCAGCCAAGATATGAGGGGGCTTGGGGAGCAGTACTTC. This encodes CASSQDMRGLGEQYF.

The chain joins TRBV28 to TRBJ2-5, with no clear D. V was clipped by 1 base and J by 1 base, with 7 bases between them. CDR3 length equals 14 residues. Per germline, CDR1 MDHEN and CDR2 SYDVKM. CDR3: CASSLLSSQETQYF. The CDR3 DNA is TGTGCCAGCAGTTTATTATCCAGCCAAGAGACCCAGTACTTC. The whole variable domain, remainder taken from reference TRBV28 and TRBJ2-5, is DVKVTQSSRYLVKRTGEKVFLECVQDMDHENMFWYRQDPGLGLRLIYFSYDVKMKEKGDIPEGYSVSREKKERFSLILESASTNQTSMYLCASSLLSSQETQYFGPGTRLLVL.

This chain links TRBV2 with TRBJ1-5; D unresolved. Trimming left V 5 bases short and J 0 bases short, with 5 bases between. The CDR3 loop spans 13 amino acids. Germline V gene lookup returns CDR1 SNHLY and CDR2 FYNNEI. This chain's CDR3 is CASSMVSNQPQHF. The CDR3 region has the DNA TGTGCCAGCAGTATGGTTAGCAATCAGCCCCAGCATTTT.

The chain couples TRBV5-1 to TRBJ2-3; D unresolved. CDR1 is SGHRS, CDR2 YFSETQ, per germline. Deletions cut 2 bases from V and 0 bases from J, with 7 bases between. The CDR3 is made up of 14 amino acids. Here the CDR3 DNA reads TGCGCCAGCAGCTTTGGGGTTAGCACAGATACGCAGTATTTT. It encodes CASSFGVSTDTQYF.

V usage is TRBV2 and J usage is TRBJ2-7, with 11 nucleotides matching TRBD1. The CDR3 extends over 13 amino acids. The trim removed 7 bases at V and 9 bases at J, leaving 8 bases unmatched. Looked up from germline, CDR1 is SNHLY and CDR2 is FYNNEI. The CDR3 region has the DNA TGTGCCAGCATTCGGACAGGGGGCTTGGGGCAGTACTTC. This translates into CASIRTGGLGQYF.

CDR3 amino acids: CASRAGVGTEAFF. CDR3 in DNA: TGTGCCAGCAGGGCAGGGGTCGGCACTGAAGCTTTCTTT. This chain joins TRBV11-2 and TRBJ1-1; D may be TRBD1 (6 bases). The CDR3 length is 13 residues. Germline CDR1 reads SGHAT; CDR2 reads FQNNGV. Trimming took 6 bases from V and 4 from J, leaving 12 bases between them.

The chain joins TRBV19 to TRBJ1-2; no reliable D call. Germline V CDR1 and CDR2: LNHDA, SQIVND (reference sequence). This CDR3 comprises 13 residues. V was cut by 5 bases and J by 8 bases, with 15 bases left in between. CDR3: CASSPMRSRGYTF. The CDR3 nucleotides are TGTGCCAGTAGTCCGATGAGGAGTCGAGGCTACACCTTC.

This clone is a singleton in its sample. The V gene is TRBV7-9, the J gene TRBJ2-3, with D perhaps TRBD1 (5 bases). Trimming left V 4 bases short and J 4 bases short, with 15 bases between. The CDR3 extends over 15 amino acids. The V gene's germline CDR1 is SEHNR and CDR2 FQNEAQ (reference sequence). CDR3 DNA: TGTGCCAGCAGCTCCCTAAATCAACAGGCAGATACGCAGTATTTT. Translated, it gives CASSSLNQQADTQYF.

CDR3: CASRQGSPNSPLHF. The CDR3 DNA sequence: TGTGCCAGCCGACAGGGGTCCCCTAATTCACCCCTCCACTTT. The genes are TRBV2 and TRBJ1-6; TRBD1 matches 8 bases. The ends lost 8 bases at V and 6 bases at J; junction bases unmatched: 6. Germline CDR1 reads SNHLY; CDR2 reads FYNNEI. This CDR3 contains 14 residues. Together with reference TRBV2 and TRBJ1-6, the CDR3 gives the full variable domain: EPEVTQTPSHQVTQMGQEVILRCVPISNHLYFYWYRQILGQKVEFLVSFYNNEISEKSEIFDDQFSVERPDGSNFTLKIRSTKLEDSAMYFCASRQGSPNSPLHFGNGTRLTVT.

CDR3 bases: TGTGCCAGCAGTTACTCGAGGGGGGGCACTTCCTACGAGCAGTACTTC. Its protein is CASSYSRGGTSYEQYF. The rearrangement joins TRBV6-5 to TRBJ2-7; D might be TRBD2 (7 bases). The CDR3 contains 16 residues. The ends were cut back, 0 bases at V and 1 base at J, with 13 bases in the middle. Germline CDR1 reads MNHEY; CDR2 reads SVGAGI.

The chain is built from TRBV18 and TRBJ1-5, with TRBD1 matching over 7 bases. Unmatched junction bases numbered 9, after V lost 3 bases and J lost 4 bases. There are 16 residues in the CDR3. From germline, CDR1 is KGHSH and CDR2 LQKENI. The CDR3 loop is CASSPSIPGGNQPQHF. The CDR3 nucleotides read TGTGCCAGCTCACCGAGTATTCCAGGGGGGAATCAGCCCCAGCATTTT.

This chain uses TRBV9 with TRBJ2-3; 8 bases match TRBD2. Per germline, CDR1 SGDLS and CDR2 YYNGEE. This CDR3 contains 15 residues. The J segment lost 5 bases and the V segment lost 0 bases, leaving 5 bases of the junction unmatched. The CDR3 DNA follows: TGTGCCAGCAGCGTAGGGACTAGCCTGGGAGATACGCAGTATTTT. Its protein product is CASSVGTSLGDTQYF.

The chain recombines TRBV9 with TRBJ1-3; 7 bases fit TRBD1. Germline V CDR1 and CDR2: SGDLS, YYNGEE. Trimming at V came to 3 bases and at J to 5 bases, leaving 8 bases not matched to a gene. CDR3 length: 15 residues. The CDR3 coding sequence is TGTGCCAGCAGCGGAGTGGCAGGGGGGAGAAACACCATATATTTT. Translated: CASSGVAGGRNTIYF.

The CDR3 DNA is TGTGCCAGTACTAATAGCGGGGGGGCAGATACGCAGTATTTT. It is translated as CASTNSGGADTQYF. V gene TRBV19 combines with J gene TRBJ2-3, with 11 bases aligning to TRBD2. The length of the CDR3 is 14 residues. With V trimmed by 7 bases and J by 4 bases, 4 bases remained unmatched. Germline assignment: CDR1 LNHDA and CDR2 SQIVND (reference sequence).

V usage is TRBV5-4 and J usage is TRBJ2-7; D might be TRBD1 or TRBD2, each matching 5 bases. V lost 4 bases and J 3 bases, leaving 14 bases between the germline ends. CDR3 length: 14 residues. CDR1 is SGHNT, CDR2 YYREEE, per germline (reference sequence). The CDR3 here is CASSEGTALYEQYF. Here the CDR3 DNA reads TGTGCCAGCAGCGAGGGGACGGCCCTCTACGAGCAGTACTTC. Variable domain in full (rest from reference TRBV5-4 and TRBJ2-7): ETGVTQSPTHLIKTRGQQVTLRCSSQSGHNTVSWYQQALGQGPQFIFQYYREEENGRGNFPPRFSGLQFPNYSSELNVNALELDDSALYLCASSEGTALYEQYFGPGTRLTVT.

The chain links TRBV7-8 to TRBJ2-7; TRBD1 aligns across 12 bases. The ends lost 5 bases at V and 6 bases at J; junction bases unmatched: 11. The CDR3 consists of 16 residues. Germline V gene lookup returns CDR1 SGHVS and CDR2 FQNEAQ. The CDR3 is CASSPTGTGGLSEQYF. CDR3 bases: TGTGCCAGCAGCCCAACAGGGACAGGGGGCTTGAGCGAGCAGTACTTC.

V usage is TRBV19 and J usage is TRBJ2-7; the match to TRBD1 covers 8 bases. Trimming cost V 6 bases and J 7 bases; bases outside gene matches: 8. In germline, CDR1 is LNHDA, CDR2 SQIVND (reference sequence). The CDR3 covers 13 residues. CDR3 DNA sequence: TGTGCCAGTAGAGCCCCAGGGGGCGGGGAGCAGTACTTC. It translates to CASRAPGGGEQYF.